The subject of this entry is one TCR beta chain. These data belong to a study of blood T cell repertoires in COVID-19. Study-wide background: COVID-19 samples from acute and convalescent phases originated in the United States, Italy and Spain. Sources were T cells, B-cell-depleted T cells, or PBMCs; the material itself was cDNA or gDNA.

Clones were sequenced by immunoSEQ multiplex PCR, and TCRdb holds only the in-frame ones, with some missing. The table lists under 300,000 clones, roughly four fifths of them singletons. Trimming shortened V by 2 bases and J by 7 bases, and 6 bases separated the two germline ends. The V gene's germline CDR1 is GTSNPN and CDR2 SVGIG (reference sequence). The CDR3 is 12 residues long. The rearrangement joins TRBV30 to TRBJ1-6; D not resolved. This TCR was sampled from a man aged 35-49 years who had recovered from COVID-19. Sequences were obtained from PBMCs or T cells enriched from blood (not recorded which). As DNA, the CDR3 is TGTGCCTGGAGTCTAATGAATTCACCCCTCCACTTT. This encodes CAWSLMNSPLHF.